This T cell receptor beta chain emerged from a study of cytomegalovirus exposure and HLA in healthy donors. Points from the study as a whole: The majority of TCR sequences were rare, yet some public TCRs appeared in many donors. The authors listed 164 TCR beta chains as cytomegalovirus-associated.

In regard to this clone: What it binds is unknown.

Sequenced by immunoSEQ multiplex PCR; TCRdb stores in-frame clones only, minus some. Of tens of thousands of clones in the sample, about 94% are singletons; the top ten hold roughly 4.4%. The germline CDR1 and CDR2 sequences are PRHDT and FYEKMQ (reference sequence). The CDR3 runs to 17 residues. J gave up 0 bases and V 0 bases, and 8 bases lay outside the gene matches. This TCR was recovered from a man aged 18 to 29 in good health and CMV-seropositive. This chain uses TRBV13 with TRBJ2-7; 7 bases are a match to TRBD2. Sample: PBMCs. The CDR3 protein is CASSLGKTSRSSYEQYF. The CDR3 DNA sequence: TGTGCCAGCAGCTTAGGCAAGACTAGCAGAAGCTCCTACGAGCAGTACTTC.